This T cell receptor beta chain was sequenced in a study of radiotherapy plus CTLA-4 blockade in lung cancer. Overall study context: Objective response rate was about 19%; disease control rate, under 35%.

The table came from immunoSEQ multiplex PCR; TCRdb's copy has only in-frame clones and leaves some out. The repertoire holds about 62,000 clones, with roughly 76% as singletons. The germline V gene encodes CDR1 SGHKS and CDR2 YYEKEE (reference sequence). J lost 5 bases, V lost 0 bases, and 7 bases had no gene match. CDR3 size: 16 residues. The rearrangement joins TRBV5-5 to TRBJ2-5; TRBD2 matches 10 bases. This clonotype was sampled from a human donor with non-small cell lung cancer who had a complete response to radiotherapy plus ipilimumab. The sample was peripheral blood, taken from a patient treated with radiotherapy plus ipilimumab. In DNA, the CDR3 is TGTGCCAGCAGCTTGGCTTCTAGCGGGAGTTCTGAGACCCAGTACTTC. Amino acids: CASSLASSGSSETQYF.